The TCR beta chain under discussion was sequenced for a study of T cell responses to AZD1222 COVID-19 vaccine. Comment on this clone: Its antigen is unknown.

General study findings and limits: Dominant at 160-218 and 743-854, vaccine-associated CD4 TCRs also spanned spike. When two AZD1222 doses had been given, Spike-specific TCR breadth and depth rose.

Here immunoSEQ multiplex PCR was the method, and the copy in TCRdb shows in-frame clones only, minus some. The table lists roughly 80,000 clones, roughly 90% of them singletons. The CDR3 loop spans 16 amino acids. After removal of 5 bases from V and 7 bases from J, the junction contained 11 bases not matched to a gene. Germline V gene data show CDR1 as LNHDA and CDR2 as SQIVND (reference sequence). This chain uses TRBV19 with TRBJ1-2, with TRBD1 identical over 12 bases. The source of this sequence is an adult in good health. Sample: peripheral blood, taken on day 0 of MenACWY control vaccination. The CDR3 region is CASSYTGTGGLGGYTF. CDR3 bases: TGTGCCAGTAGTTATACCGGGACAGGGGGCTTAGGTGGCTACACCTTC.